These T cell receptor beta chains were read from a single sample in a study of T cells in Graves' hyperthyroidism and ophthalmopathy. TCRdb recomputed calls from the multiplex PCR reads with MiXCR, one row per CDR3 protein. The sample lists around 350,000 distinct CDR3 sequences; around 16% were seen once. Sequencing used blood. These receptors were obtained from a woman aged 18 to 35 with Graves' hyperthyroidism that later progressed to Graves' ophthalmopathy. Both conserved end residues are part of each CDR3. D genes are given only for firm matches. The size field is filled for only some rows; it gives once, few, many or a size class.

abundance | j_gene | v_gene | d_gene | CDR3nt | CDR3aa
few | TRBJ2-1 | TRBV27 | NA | TGTGCCAGCAGATTTAGCAGCGACAATGAGCAGTTCTTC | CASRFSSDNEQFF
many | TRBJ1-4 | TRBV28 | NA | TGTGCCAGCAGTTTAGATCGAGTGGGGGAGCCAACTAATGAAAAACTGTTTTTT | CASSLDRVGEPTNEKLFF
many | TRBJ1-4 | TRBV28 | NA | TGTGCCAGCACCTCGAGGGCCCTTAATGAAAAACTGTTTTTT | CASTSRALNEKLFF
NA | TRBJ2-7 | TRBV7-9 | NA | TGTGCCAGCAGCTTAGCGGGTAGCTTCCACGAGCAGTACTTC | CASSLAGSFHEQYF
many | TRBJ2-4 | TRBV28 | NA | TGTGCCAGCAGGGGGTCGGACATTCAGTACTTC | CASRGSDIQYF
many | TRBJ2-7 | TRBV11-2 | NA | TGTGCCAGCAGCCCCAGGGCCTCCTACGAGCAGTACTTC | CASSPRASYEQYF
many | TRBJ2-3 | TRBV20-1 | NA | TGCAGTGCTAGGAACCCCCAGTCTGACGATACGCAGTATTTT | CSARNPQSDDTQYF
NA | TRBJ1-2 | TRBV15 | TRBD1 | TGTGCCACCAGCAAACTCGGACAGGGGGCCTATGGCTACACCTTC | CATSKLGQGAYGYTF
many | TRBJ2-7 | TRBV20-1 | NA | TGCAGTGCTACCCCCGACAGACAGGCTGGCTACGAGCAGTACTTC | CSATPDRQAGYEQYF
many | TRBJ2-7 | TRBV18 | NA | TGTGCCAGCTCACCTGGACCCGCCTACGAGCAGTACTTC | CASSPGPAYEQYF
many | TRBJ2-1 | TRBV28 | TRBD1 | TGTGCCAGCACCAGGGACAGGGGTTTCGATGAGCAGTTCTTC | CASTRDRGFDEQFF
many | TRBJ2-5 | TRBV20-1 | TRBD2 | TGCAGTGCCTATCCGGGACTAGGGTTAGAGACCCAGTACTTC | CSAYPGLGLETQYF
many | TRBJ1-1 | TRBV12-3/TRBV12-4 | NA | TGTGCCAGCAGTCCCTTGACAGGAGGGAACACTGAAGCTTTCTTT | CASSPLTGGNTEAFF
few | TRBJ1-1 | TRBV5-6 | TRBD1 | TGTGCCAGCAGCCCAGGGGGGGCAATGAACACTGAAGCTTTCTTT | CASSPGGAMNTEAFF
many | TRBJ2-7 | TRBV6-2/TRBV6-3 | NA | TGTGCCAGCAGTTACCCCCTTGGGCAAGGCTACGAGCAGTACTTC | CASSYPLGQGYEQYF
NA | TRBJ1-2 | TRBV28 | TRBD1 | TGTGCCAGCAGGTCCGGACAGGGACCTTATGGCTACACCTTC | CASRSGQGPYGYTF
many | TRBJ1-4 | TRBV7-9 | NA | TGTGCCAGCAGCTCAAGCGCATCTGAAACTAATGAAAAACTGTTTTTT | CASSSSASETNEKLFF
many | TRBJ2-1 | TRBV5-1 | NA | TGCGCCAGCAGCACCACGCACAATGAGCAGTTCTTC | CASSTTHNEQFF
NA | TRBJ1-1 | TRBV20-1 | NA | TGCAGTGCTAGAGATCAAGGCACGAACACTGAAGCTTTCTTT | CSARDQGTNTEAFF
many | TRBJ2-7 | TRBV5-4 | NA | TGTGCCAGCAGCGGGGAACGAGTGAACTACGAGCAGTACTTC | CASSGERVNYEQYF
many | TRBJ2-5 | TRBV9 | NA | TGTGCCAGCAGCGTAGGGCCAGGACCACAAGAGACCCAGTACTTC | CASSVGPGPQETQYF
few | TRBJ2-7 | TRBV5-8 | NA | TGTGCCAGCAGGCCAGCGGGTCACGAGCAGTACTTC | CASRPAGHEQYF
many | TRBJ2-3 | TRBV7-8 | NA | TGTGCCAGCAGCCCAAGCAGGAGGGCTCTGACAGATACGCAGTATTTT | CASSPSRRALTDTQYF
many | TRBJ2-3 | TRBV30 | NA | TGTGCCGGTAGGGGCCGCATAACAGATACGCAGTATTTT | CAGRGRITDTQYF